This T cell receptor beta chain was observed in a study of shared clonotypes between healthy human individuals. Study results and limitations: In the sorted subsets, rarefaction showed sequencing was incomplete despite large depth. Investigators collected only blood, and repertoires in tissues likely differ.

Germline values: CDR1 MNHEY, CDR2 SVGAGI. With 2 bases clipped from V and 2 bases from J, the junction kept 5 bases outside the gene matches. The CDR3 length is 16 residues. As to this clone: The antigen is not known.

In the authors' methods: For the immunoSEQ data, sequences were junction-only without quality scores, so filtering differed. Clones were read by immunoSEQ multiplex PCR, and TCRdb kept only the in-frame ones, dropping some. V, J and clone size are taken as reported in that table, and D and trimming were inferred from the DNA itself. The data hold roughly 2,500,000 clones, with 90% to 95% observed a single time. The chain combines TRBV6-5 with TRBJ2-3, with 9 bases aligning to TRBD1. Sequenced sample: naive CD4+ T cells from PBMCs. The subset was: CD45RA+ positively selected. This TCR was sampled from a man aged 18 to 29 in good health. Some clones in this sample may be carry-over from other donors' samples. The CDR3 DNA is TGTGCCAGCAGTTACCCCGGGACAGGGCACACAGATACGCAGTATTTT. Protein product: CASSYPGTGHTDTQYF.